These 16 T cell receptor beta chains share one sample of origin, sequenced in a study of blood T cell repertoires in COVID-19. Method: immunoSEQ multiplex PCR; TCRdb's copy keeps in-frame clones and lacks some. The sample lists some 180,000 clones, 85% to 90% occurring once. Sequenced material: peripheral blood. Receptors were obtained from a woman older than 75 with COVID-19, enrolled during active disease.

The V gene is TRBV28, the J gene TRBJ1-2; TRBD1 might be the D (5 bases). The CDR3 has 14 residues. CDR1 MDHEN and CDR2 SYDVKM come from the germline V gene. Trimming took off 5 bases at V and 4 bases at J, with 14 bases between the two ends. CDR3 nucleotide sequence: TGTGCCAGCAGTCCTTCGACAGAATTCTATGGCTACACCTTC. Protein: CASSPSTEFYGYTF.

V and J are TRBV18 and TRBJ2-7; 11 nucleotides match TRBD1. The J segment lost 7 bases and the V segment lost 2 bases, leaving 10 bases of the junction unmatched. The CDR3 has 16 residues. CDR1 is KGHSH, CDR2 LQKENI, per germline. Here the CDR3 reads CASSPSSGQGAREQYF. The CDR3 nucleotides are TGTGCCAGCTCACCAAGTAGCGGACAGGGGGCGCGTGAGCAGTACTTC.

This rearrangement joins TRBV15 to TRBJ1-4, with D unresolved. The CDR3 contains 12 residues. The germline V gene has CDR1 LNHNV and CDR2 YYDKDF (reference sequence). The CDR3 nucleotides read TGTGCTACGAGGATGACTAATGAAAAACTGTTTTTT. Its translation is CATRMTNEKLFF.

J is TRBJ2-4 and V is TRBV28; no definite D call. The germline V and J ends were trimmed by 2 bases and 9 bases, with 11 bases remaining between them. CDR1 and CDR2 (germline): MDHEN, SYDVKM. The CDR3 totals 13 residues. The CDR3 sequence is CASSLGPPGIQYF. As DNA, the CDR3 is TGTGCCAGCAGTTTAGGCCCCCCAGGCATTCAGTACTTC.

V usage is TRBV4-1 and J usage is TRBJ1-4; D call uncertain. The CDR3 spans 15 residues. From germline, CDR1 is MGHRA and CDR2 YSYEKL. Between the trimmed V and J ends, which lost 0 bases and 5 bases, there was a span of 10 bases. The DNA of the CDR3 is TGCGCCAGCAGCCAAGAGGGAGCCTTGAATGAAAAACTGTTTTTT. Amino acid sequence: CASSQEGALNEKLFF.

This clone turned up a few times. The gene calls are TRBV7-9 and TRBJ2-7, with D possibly matching TRBD1 (6 bases). The germline gives CDR1 SEHNR, CDR2 FQNEAQ (reference sequence). The CDR3 extends over 14 amino acids. The V gene lost 0 bases and the J gene lost 4 bases, with 10 bases spanning the gap. This CDR3 is CASSLARGFYEQYF. CDR3 sequence (DNA): TGTGCCAGCAGCTTAGCCAGGGGCTTTTACGAGCAGTACTTC. Full variable domain (outside the CDR3, taken from reference TRBV7-9 and TRBJ2-7): DTGVSQNPRHKITKRGQNVTFRCDPISEHNRLYWYRQTLGQGPEFLTYFQNEAQLEKSRLLSDRFSAERPKGSFSTLEIQRTEQGDSAMYLCASSLARGFYEQYFGPGTRLTVT.

The genes are TRBV28 and TRBJ2-7, with 8 bases aligning to TRBD2. V lost 3 bases and J lost 4; bases outside the gene matches: 17. Germline CDR1 is MDHEN and CDR2 is SYDVKM. The length of the CDR3 is 18 residues. This CDR3 reads CASSFSTSGPASSYEQYF. For the CDR3, the DNA is TGTGCCAGCAGTTTTTCTACTAGCGGACCGGCCTCTTCTTACGAGCAGTACTTC. Full variable domain (missing parts from reference TRBV28 and TRBJ2-7): DVKVTQSSRYLVKRTGEKVFLECVQDMDHENMFWYRQDPGLGLRLIYFSYDVKMKEKGDIPEGYSVSREKKERFSLILESASTNQTSMYLCASSFSTSGPASSYEQYFGPGTRLTVT.

Written as DNA, the CDR3 is TGTGCCAGCAGTTACCCCGGGACAGCCAACAATGAGCAGTTCTTC. Protein product: CASSYPGTANNEQFF. The chain combines TRBV6-5 with TRBJ2-1, with 7 bases matching TRBD1. The ends lost 2 bases at V and 5 bases at J; junction bases unmatched: 6. Germline lookup yields CDR1 MNHEY and CDR2 SVGAGI. The CDR3 has 15 residues.

The chain uses TRBV9 and TRBJ1-1, with a possible D match to TRBD1 (6 bases). Looked up from germline, CDR1 is SGDLS and CDR2 is YYNGEE. This CDR3 spans 14 amino acids. Deletions cut 4 bases from V and 5 bases from J, with 15 bases between. CDR3: CASSPSGVETEAFF. In DNA form, the CDR3 reads TGTGCCAGCAGCCCATCAGGGGTAGAGACTGAAGCTTTCTTT.

This clone was observed a single time. CDR3 in DNA: TGTGCCAGCAGTCTCGGGACTAGCGCGCAGTATTTT. Encoded protein: CASSLGTSAQYF. The J gene is TRBJ2-3, the V gene TRBV7-3, with 10 bases that match TRBD2. Trimming at V came to 6 bases and at J to 10 bases, leaving 4 bases not matched to a gene. CDR3 length: 12 amino acids. The V gene's germline CDR1 is SGHTA and CDR2 FQGTGA.

The genes are TRBV5-1 and TRBJ2-3, with D tentatively TRBD2 (5 bases). Trimming cost V 0 bases and J 6 bases, with 11 bases left between them. CDR3 length: 14 residues. From germline, CDR1 is SGHRS and CDR2 YFSETQ. The DNA of the CDR3 is TGCGCCAGCAGCTTGGCCGCTAGCCCGGATACGCAGTATTTT. It translates to CASSLAASPDTQYF.

This chain joins TRBV6-5 and TRBJ2-1; TRBD2 is a possible D gene (6 bases). This CDR3 has 14 amino acids. Germline values: CDR1 MNHEY, CDR2 SVGAGI. V dropped 5 bases and J dropped 6 bases, with 14 bases sitting between them. CDR3 DNA sequence: TGTGCCAGCAGTCTTGGACTACAAAGCAATGAGCAGTTCTTC. Its translation: CASSLGLQSNEQFF.

The V call is TRBV6-6, the J call TRBJ2-7; D is perhaps TRBD1 (6 bases). The V end lost 6 bases, the J end lost 2 bases, and 20 bases lay between the germline ends. The length of the CDR3 is 16 residues. Germline V lookup: CDR1 MNHNY, CDR2 SVGAGI (reference sequence). The CDR3 is CASRGTGQQAAYEQYF. CDR3 sequence (DNA): TGTGCCAGCAGAGGGACCGGACAGCAAGCCGCCTACGAGCAGTACTTC.

J is TRBJ2-1 and V is TRBV19, with 8 bases lining up with TRBD2. The germline V gene encodes CDR1 LNHDA and CDR2 SQIVND (reference sequence). Unmatched junction bases numbered 3, after V lost 5 bases and J lost 0 bases. CDR3 length equals 15 residues. CDR3 bases: TGTGCCAGTAGTTCTAGCGGGTCCTCCTACAATGAGCAGTTCTTC. As protein: CASSSSGSSYNEQFF. Full variable domain (outside the CDR3, taken from reference TRBV19 and TRBJ2-1): DGGITQSPKYLFRKEGQNVTLSCEQNLNHDAMYWYRQDPGQGLRLIYYSQIVNDFQKGDIAEGYSVSREKKESFPLTVTSAQKNPTAFYLCASSSSGSSYNEQFFGPGTRLTVL.

The rearrangement links TRBV7-2 to TRBJ1-1; D is perhaps TRBD1 (5 bases). Germline lookup yields CDR1 SGHTA and CDR2 FQGNSA. V lost 0 bases and J lost 1, with 9 bases in between. The CDR3 runs to 15 residues. The CDR3 reads CASSLAPQGNTEAFF. DNA for the CDR3: TGTGCCAGCAGCTTAGCCCCCCAGGGGAACACTGAAGCTTTCTTT.

The V gene is TRBV7-9, the J gene TRBJ2-5; 10 nucleotides agree with TRBD2. The CDR3 consists of 17 residues. With V trimmed by 0 bases and J by 0 bases, 4 bases remained unmatched. Germline-derived CDR1 and CDR2 are SEHNR and FQNEAQ (reference sequence). The CDR3: CASSLAGLAVYQETQYF. As DNA, the CDR3 is TGTGCCAGCAGCTTAGCCGGACTAGCGGTGTACCAAGAGACCCAGTACTTC.